The sample holds many counts of the clone carrying this TCR beta chain. The antigen is undetermined. From the germline J gene comes the end of the CDR3, since the read stops 3 residues before it. The CDR3 spans 13 residues. V lost 4 bases, J lost 3 bases, and 0 bases stayed unmatched. CDR1 ENHRY and CDR2 SYGVKD come from the germline V gene. This specimen belongs to a study of T cell clonality in common variable immunodeficiency. Study-level results: In common variable immunodeficiency, TCR beta chains reportedly carried fewer deletions and N-nucleotide insertions.

Control and CVID samples contributed equal amounts of genomic DNA. Repertoires were generated with immunoSEQ multiplex PCR, while TCRdb's copy carries only in-frame clones and drops some. The sample was found to contain tens of thousands of clones, and every one recurs. The chain is built from TRBV10-3 and TRBJ2-7; 10 bases fit TRBD1. Material for sequencing was peripheral blood mononuclear cells. The sequence was obtained from a person aged 18 to 75 in good health. The CDR3 bases that were read are TGTGCCATCAGTGGGACAGGGGGCTACGAG. Amino acids: CAISGTGGYE. The CDR3, in full, reads CAISGTGGYEQYF.